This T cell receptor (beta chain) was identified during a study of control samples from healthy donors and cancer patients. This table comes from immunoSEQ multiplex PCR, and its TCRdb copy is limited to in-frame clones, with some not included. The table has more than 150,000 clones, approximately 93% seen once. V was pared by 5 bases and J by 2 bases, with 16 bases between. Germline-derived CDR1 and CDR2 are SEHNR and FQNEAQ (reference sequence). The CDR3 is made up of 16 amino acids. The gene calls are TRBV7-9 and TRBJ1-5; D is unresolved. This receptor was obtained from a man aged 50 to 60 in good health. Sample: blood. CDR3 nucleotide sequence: TGTGCCAGCAGCCCGCCGGAATTTTATGGCAATCAGCCCCAGCATTTT. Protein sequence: CASSPPEFYGNQPQHF.